Detailed here is one TCR beta chain. Its matching antigen is unknown. TCRdb's table, derived via immunoSEQ multiplex PCR, lists solely in-frame clones and lacks some. This table holds approximately 50,000 clones, around four fifths found once. Per germline, CDR1 SEHNR and CDR2 FQNEAQ (reference sequence). The CDR3 consists of 17 residues. V shed 4 bases and J 4 bases; nucleotides not matched to a gene: 11. The data were taken from a study of T cells in tumors after PD-1 blockade. Study summary: Peripheral blood samples averaged 36,536 unique clonotypes and 100,000 to 130,000 templates. Study-level results: Some novel exhausted tumor clones appeared in pre-treatment blood, suggesting peripheral recruitment.

Genomic DNA template from tumor biopsies or peripheral blood, roughly 550 ng to 6,004 ng input. This TCR derives from a human donor with advanced basal cell or squamous cell carcinoma (not recorded which). The V gene is TRBV7-9, the J gene TRBJ2-2; TRBD1 matches 8 bases. The specimen was PBMCs, collected before anti-PD-1 therapy. This CDR3 is CASSSFGQGSITGELFF. The CDR3 DNA follows: TGTGCCAGCAGCTCCTTCGGACAGGGTTCGATCACCGGGGAGCTGTTTTTT.